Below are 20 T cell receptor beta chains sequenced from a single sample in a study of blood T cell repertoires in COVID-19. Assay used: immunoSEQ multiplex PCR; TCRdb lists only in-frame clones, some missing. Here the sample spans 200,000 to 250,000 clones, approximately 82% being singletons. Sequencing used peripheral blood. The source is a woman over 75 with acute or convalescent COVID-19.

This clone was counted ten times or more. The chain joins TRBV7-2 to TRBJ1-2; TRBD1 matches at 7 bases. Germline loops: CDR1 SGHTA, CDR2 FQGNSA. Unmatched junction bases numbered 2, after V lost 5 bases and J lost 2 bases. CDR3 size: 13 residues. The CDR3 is CASSHRGNYGYTF. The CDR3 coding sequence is TGTGCCAGCAGCCACAGGGGAAACTATGGCTACACCTTC. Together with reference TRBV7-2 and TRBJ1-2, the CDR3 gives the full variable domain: GAGVSQSPSNKVTEKGKDVELRCDPISGHTALYWYRQSLGQGLEFLIYFQGNSAPDKSGLPSDRFSAERTGGSVSTLTIQRTQQEDSAVYLCASSHRGNYGYTFGSGTRLTVV.

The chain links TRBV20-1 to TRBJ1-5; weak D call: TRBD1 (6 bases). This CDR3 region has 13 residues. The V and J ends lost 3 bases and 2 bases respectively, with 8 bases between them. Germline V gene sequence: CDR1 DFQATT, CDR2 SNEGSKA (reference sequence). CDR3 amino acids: CSASSGGNQPQHF. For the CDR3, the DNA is TGCAGTGCTAGTTCAGGGGGCAATCAGCCCCAGCATTTT.

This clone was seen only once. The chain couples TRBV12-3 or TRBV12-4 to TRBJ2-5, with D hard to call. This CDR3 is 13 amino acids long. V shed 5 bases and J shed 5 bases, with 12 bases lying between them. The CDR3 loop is CASSGVRRETQYF. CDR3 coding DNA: TGTGCCAGCAGTGGCGTCCGCAGGGAGACCCAGTACTTC.

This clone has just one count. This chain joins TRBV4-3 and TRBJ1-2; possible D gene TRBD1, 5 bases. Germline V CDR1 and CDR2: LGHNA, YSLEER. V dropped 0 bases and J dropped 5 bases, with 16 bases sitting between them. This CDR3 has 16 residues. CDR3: CASSQDLVRQGYGYTF. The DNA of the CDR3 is TGCGCCAGCAGCCAAGATCTAGTAAGGCAGGGATATGGCTACACCTTC.

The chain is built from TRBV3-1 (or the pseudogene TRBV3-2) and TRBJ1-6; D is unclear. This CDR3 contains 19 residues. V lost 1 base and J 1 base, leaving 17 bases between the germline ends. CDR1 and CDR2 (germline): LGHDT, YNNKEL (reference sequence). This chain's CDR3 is CASSQGDFGQSSYNSPLHF. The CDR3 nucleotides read TGTGCCAGCAGCCAAGGTGATTTTGGTCAGTCGTCCTATAATTCACCCCTCCACTTT.

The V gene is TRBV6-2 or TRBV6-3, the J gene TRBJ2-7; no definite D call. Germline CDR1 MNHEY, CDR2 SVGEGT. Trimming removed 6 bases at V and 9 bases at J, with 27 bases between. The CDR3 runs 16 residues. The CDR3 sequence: CASSEASPLKPAGQYF. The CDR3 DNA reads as TGTGCCAGCAGCGAGGCTTCCCCCCTGAAGCCGGCCGGGCAGTACTTC.

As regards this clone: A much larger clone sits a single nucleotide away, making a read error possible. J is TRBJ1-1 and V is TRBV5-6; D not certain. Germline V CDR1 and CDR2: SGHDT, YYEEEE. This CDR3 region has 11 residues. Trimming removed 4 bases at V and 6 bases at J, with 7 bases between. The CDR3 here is CASSTGAEAFF. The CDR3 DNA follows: TGTGCCAGCAGCACGGGTGCTGAAGCTTTCTTT.

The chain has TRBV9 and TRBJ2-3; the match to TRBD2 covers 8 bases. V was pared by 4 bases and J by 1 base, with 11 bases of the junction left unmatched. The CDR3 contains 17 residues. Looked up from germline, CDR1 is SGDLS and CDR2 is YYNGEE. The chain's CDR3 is CASSIRPATSGTDTQYF. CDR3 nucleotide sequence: TGTGCCAGCAGCATCCGCCCCGCGACTAGCGGCACAGATACGCAGTATTTT.

CDR3 bases: TGTGCCAGCAGCTTCGAGCGATCACCCCTCCACTTT. Its translation is CASSFERSPLHF. This chain uses TRBV11-1 with TRBJ1-6; no firm D call. V lost 3 bases to trimming and J lost 10 bases, with 7 bases between them. In germline, CDR1 is SGHAT, CDR2 FQDESV (reference sequence). The CDR3 covers 12 residues.

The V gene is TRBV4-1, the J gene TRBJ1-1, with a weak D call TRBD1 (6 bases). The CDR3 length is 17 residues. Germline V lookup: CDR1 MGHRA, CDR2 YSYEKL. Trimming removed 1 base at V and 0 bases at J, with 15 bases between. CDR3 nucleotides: TGCGCCAGCAGCCAAGGATCAGGGGTGAGCATGAACACTGAAGCTTTCTTT. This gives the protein CASSQGSGVSMNTEAFF.

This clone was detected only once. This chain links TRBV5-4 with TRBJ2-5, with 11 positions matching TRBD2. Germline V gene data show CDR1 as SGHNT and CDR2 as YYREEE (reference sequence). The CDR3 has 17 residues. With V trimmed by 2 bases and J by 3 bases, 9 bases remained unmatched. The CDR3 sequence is CASSFPGLAGTEETQYF. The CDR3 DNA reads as TGTGCCAGCAGCTTTCCCGGACTAGCGGGTACTGAAGAGACCCAGTACTTC.

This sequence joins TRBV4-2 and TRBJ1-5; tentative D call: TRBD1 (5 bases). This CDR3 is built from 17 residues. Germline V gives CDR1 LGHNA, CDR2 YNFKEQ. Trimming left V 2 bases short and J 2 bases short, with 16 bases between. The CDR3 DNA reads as TGTGCCAGCAGCCAAACGACACAGGTCAGAGGCAATCAGCCCCAGCATTTT. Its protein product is CASSQTTQVRGNQPQHF.

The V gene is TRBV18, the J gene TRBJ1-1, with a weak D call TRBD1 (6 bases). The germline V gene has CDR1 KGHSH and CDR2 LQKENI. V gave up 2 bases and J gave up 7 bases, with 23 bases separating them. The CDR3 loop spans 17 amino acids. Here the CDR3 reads CASSPIPPRGGPIEAFF. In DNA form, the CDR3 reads TGTGCCAGCTCACCAATACCCCCTCGCGGGGGGCCTATTGAAGCTTTCTTT.

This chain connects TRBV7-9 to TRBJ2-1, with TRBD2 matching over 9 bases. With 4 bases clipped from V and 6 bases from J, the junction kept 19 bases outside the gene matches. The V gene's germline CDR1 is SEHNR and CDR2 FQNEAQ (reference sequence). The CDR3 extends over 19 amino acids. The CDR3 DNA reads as TGTGCCAGCAGCTCCCCCTCTCGAGTAATAGCGGGAGTTTTCAATGAGCAGTTCTTC. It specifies CASSSPSRVIAGVFNEQFF.

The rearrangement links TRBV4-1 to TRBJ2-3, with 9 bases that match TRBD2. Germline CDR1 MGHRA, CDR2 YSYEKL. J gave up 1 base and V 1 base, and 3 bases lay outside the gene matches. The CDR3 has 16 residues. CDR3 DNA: TGCGCCAGCAGCCAAGTCGCGGGGGGGCGCACAGATACGCAGTATTTT. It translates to CASSQVAGGRTDTQYF.

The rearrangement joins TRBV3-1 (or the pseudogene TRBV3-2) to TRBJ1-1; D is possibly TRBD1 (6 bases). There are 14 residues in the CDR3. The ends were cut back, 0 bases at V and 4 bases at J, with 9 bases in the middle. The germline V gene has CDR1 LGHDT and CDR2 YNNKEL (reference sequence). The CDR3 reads CASSQDPRGTEAFF. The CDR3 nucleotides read TGTGCCAGCAGCCAAGATCCCAGGGGCACTGAAGCTTTCTTT.

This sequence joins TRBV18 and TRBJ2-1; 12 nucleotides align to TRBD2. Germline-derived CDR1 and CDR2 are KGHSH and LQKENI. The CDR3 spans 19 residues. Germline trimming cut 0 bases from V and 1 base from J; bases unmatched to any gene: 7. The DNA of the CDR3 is TGTGCCAGCTCACCACCGTCTAGCGGGAGGGCCCAATCCTACAATGAGCAGTTCTTC. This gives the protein CASSPPSSGRAQSYNEQFF.

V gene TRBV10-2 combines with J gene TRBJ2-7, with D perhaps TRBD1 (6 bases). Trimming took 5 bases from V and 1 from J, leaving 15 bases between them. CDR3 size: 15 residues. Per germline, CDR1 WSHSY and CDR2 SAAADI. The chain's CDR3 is CASSKDRIPSYEQYF. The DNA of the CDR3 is TGCGCCAGCAGTAAGGACAGAATTCCATCCTACGAGCAGTACTTC.

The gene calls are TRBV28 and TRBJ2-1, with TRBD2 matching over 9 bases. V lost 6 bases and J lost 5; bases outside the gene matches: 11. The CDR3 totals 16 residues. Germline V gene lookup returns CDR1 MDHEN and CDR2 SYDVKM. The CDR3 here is CASSLPGSGRHNEQFF. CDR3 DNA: TGTGCCAGCAGCTTACCAGGTAGCGGGAGACACAATGAGCAGTTCTTC.

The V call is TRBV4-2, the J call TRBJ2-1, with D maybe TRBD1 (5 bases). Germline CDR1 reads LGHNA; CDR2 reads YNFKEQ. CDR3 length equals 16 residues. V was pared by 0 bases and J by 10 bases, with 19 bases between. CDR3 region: CASSQDDKTVPEEQFF. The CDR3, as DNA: TGTGCCAGCAGCCAAGATGATAAGACAGTGCCCGAGGAGCAGTTCTTC.